This TCR beta chain was recovered during a study of radiotherapy plus CTLA-4 blockade in lung cancer. About the study: In approximately 17% of patients, objective responses were seen; 30% to 35% had disease control.

About this clone: The antigen remains unidentified.

The CDR3 contains 13 residues. V lost 0 bases to trimming and J lost 9 bases, with 13 bases between them. Germline assignment: CDR1 SGHRS and CDR2 YFSETQ. Study-wide results and caveats: Interferon-beta and early blood T cell clone dynamics reportedly predicted response best.

Here immunoSEQ multiplex PCR was the method, and the copy in TCRdb shows in-frame clones only, minus some. The data contain about 49,000 clones, more than 75% of them singletons. Ipilimumab-mediated CTLA-4 blockade plus focal radiation was given to patients having chemo-refractory metastatic non-small-cell lung cancer. This TCR was sampled from a human donor with non-small cell lung cancer whose response to radiotherapy plus ipilimumab could not be evaluated. The chain is built from TRBV5-1 and TRBJ2-7; no firm D call. This material consisted of peripheral blood, taken from a patient treated with radiotherapy plus ipilimumab. CDR3 DNA: TGCGCCAGCAGCTTGGATTTGGTCCCGGTGCAGTACTTC. This sequence encodes CASSLDLVPVQYF.